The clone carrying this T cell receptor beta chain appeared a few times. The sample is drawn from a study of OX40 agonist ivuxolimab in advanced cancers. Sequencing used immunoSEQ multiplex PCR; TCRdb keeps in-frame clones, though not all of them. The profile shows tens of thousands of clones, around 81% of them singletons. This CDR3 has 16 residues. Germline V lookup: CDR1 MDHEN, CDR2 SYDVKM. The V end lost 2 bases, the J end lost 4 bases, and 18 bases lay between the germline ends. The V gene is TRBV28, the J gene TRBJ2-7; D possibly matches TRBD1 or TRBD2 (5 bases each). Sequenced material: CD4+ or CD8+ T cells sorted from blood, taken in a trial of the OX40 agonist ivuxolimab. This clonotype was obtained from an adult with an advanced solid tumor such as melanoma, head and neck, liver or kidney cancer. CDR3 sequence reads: CASSLLGGQWAYEQYF. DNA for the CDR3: TGTGCCAGCAGTTTACTCGGAGGACAATGGGCGTACGAGCAGTACTTC.